The 24 T cell receptor beta chains below were found in one sample sequenced in a study of blood T cell repertoires in COVID-19. Assay used: immunoSEQ multiplex PCR; TCRdb lists only in-frame clones, some missing. The sample shows around 170,000 clones, approximately 88% of them seen only once. The sequenced material came from PBMCs or T cells enriched from blood (not recorded which). These receptors were obtained from a young woman who had recovered from COVID-19.

The rearrangement links TRBV3-1 (or the pseudogene TRBV3-2) to TRBJ2-7; D might be TRBD2 (6 bases). The CDR3 is made up of 13 amino acids. CDR1 is LGHDT and CDR2 is YNNKEL in the germline V gene (reference sequence). The V end was cut by 3 bases, the J end by 4 bases, with 10 bases between. CDR3 sequence reads: CASSQGLAYEQYF. CDR3 DNA: TGTGCCAGCAGCCAGGGACTCGCATACGAGCAGTACTTC.

The V gene is TRBV27, the J gene TRBJ2-2, with 9 bases identical to TRBD1. The CDR3 runs 16 residues. Trimming took 6 bases from V and 6 from J; bases not matched to a gene: 11. Germline loops: CDR1 MNHEY, CDR2 SMNVEV (reference sequence). The CDR3 reads CASREQGALGAGELFF. CDR3 nucleotide sequence: TGTGCCAGCAGGGAACAGGGGGCGCTTGGTGCCGGGGAGCTGTTTTTT.

V and J are TRBV29-1 and TRBJ1-3, with 9 nucleotides matching TRBD1. The germline V gene encodes CDR1 SQVTM and CDR2 ANQGSEA. Germline trimming cut 2 bases from V and 4 bases from J; bases unmatched to any gene: 3. This CDR3 has 14 residues. CDR3 sequence: CSVERTGGGNTIYF. CDR3 sequence (DNA): TGCAGCGTTGAACGTACAGGGGGCGGAAACACCATATATTTT.

A few counts support this clone. This chain connects TRBV11-2 to TRBJ2-7; the D gene is possibly TRBD1 (6 bases). CDR1 and CDR2 (germline): SGHAT, FQNNGV. The CDR3 sequence is 15 residues long. The V end lost 2 bases, the J end lost 5 bases, and 16 bases lay between the germline ends. CDR3 loop: CASSLIRGWGDEQYF. In DNA, the CDR3 is TGTGCCAGCAGCTTAATCAGGGGATGGGGCGACGAGCAGTACTTC. The entire variable domain, with the rest obtained from reference TRBV11-2 and TRBJ2-7, is as follows: EAGVAQSPRYKIIEKRQSVAFWCNPISGHATLYWYQQILGQGPKLLIQFQNNGVVDDSQLPKDRFSAERLKGVDSTLKIQPAKLEDSAVYLCASSLIRGWGDEQYFGPGTRLTVT.

The chain employs TRBV6-6 and TRBJ1-2; possible D gene TRBD1, 6 bases. There are 14 residues in the CDR3. The germline CDR1 and CDR2 sequences are MNHNY and SVGAGI (reference sequence). V lost 0 bases to trimming and J lost 12 bases, with 17 bases between them. In nucleotides, the CDR3 is TGTGCCAGCAGTTACTCCTCCCGGGGGGCCGGGAACACCTTC. As protein: CASSYSSRGAGNTF.

The chain uses TRBV7-9 and TRBJ2-7, with D maybe TRBD1 (5 bases). The CDR3 has 14 residues. From germline, CDR1 is SEHNR and CDR2 FQNEAQ (reference sequence). Trimming took 1 base from V and 5 from J, leaving 12 bases between them. The CDR3 region has the DNA TGTGCCAGCAGCTTAGAGGCAGGGTGGCACGAGCAGTACTTC. It yields the protein CASSLEAGWHEQYF.

V gene TRBV18 combines with J gene TRBJ2-7; a weak D match, TRBD2 (6 bases). The germline CDR1 and CDR2 sequences are KGHSH and LQKENI. This CDR3 has 16 residues. Trimming shortened V by 5 bases and J by 0 bases, and 17 bases separated the two germline ends. CDR3 nucleotides: TGTGCCAGCTCAGAGGGTTACGGGGGTAGCTCCTACGAGCAGTACTTC. Translation gives CASSEGYGGSSYEQYF.

V and J are TRBV5-5 and TRBJ1-2, with TRBD1 matching over 8 bases. V lost 4 bases, J lost 2 bases, and 4 bases stayed unmatched. The germline V gene encodes CDR1 SGHKS and CDR2 YYEKEE (reference sequence). CDR3 size: 14 residues. CDR3 sequence (DNA): TGTGCCAGCAGCCCCCGGACAGGGAACTATGGCTACACCTTC. Encoded protein: CASSPRTGNYGYTF.

This clone has only one observation. The chain is built from TRBV20-1 and TRBJ1-1; 7 bases fit TRBD1. The CDR3 has 11 residues. V lost 6 bases, J lost 8 bases, and 6 bases stayed unmatched. From germline, CDR1 is DFQATT and CDR2 SNEGSKA (reference sequence). The CDR3 is CSARKGAEAFF. The CDR3 DNA reads as TGCAGTGCCCGAAAGGGGGCCGAAGCTTTCTTT.

V gene TRBV3-1 (or the pseudogene TRBV3-2) combines with J gene TRBJ2-3, with a tentative D call TRBD2 (6 bases). The CDR3 sequence is 16 residues long. In germline, CDR1 is LGHDT, CDR2 YNNKEL (reference sequence). The ends were cut back, 4 bases at V and 4 bases at J, with 18 bases in the middle. The CDR3 here is CASSPSRDLWPDTQYF. The CDR3 DNA reads as TGTGCCAGCAGCCCCTCCCGGGACTTATGGCCAGATACGCAGTATTTT.

The V and J genes are TRBV6-5 and TRBJ1-5, with unresolved D. The V and J ends lost 2 bases and 3 bases respectively, with 5 bases between them. CDR1 and CDR2 (germline): MNHEY, SVGAGI. The CDR3 is made up of 13 amino acids. The CDR3 DNA follows: TGTGCCAGCAGTTACGAGGTCAATCAGCCCCAGCATTTT. Translated, it gives CASSYEVNQPQHF.

The table lists this clone with many counts. The V call is TRBV28, the J call TRBJ1-2; D not certain. Per germline, CDR1 MDHEN and CDR2 SYDVKM. CDR3 length equals 14 residues. V was clipped by 10 bases and J by 3 bases, with 18 bases between them. CDR3 nucleotides: TGTGCCACCTCCTCCCTAGACGGTTACTATGGCTACACCTTC. Protein product: CATSSLDGYYGYTF.

The chain links TRBV4-3 to TRBJ1-1; 8 bases fit TRBD1. The CDR3 sequence is 16 residues long. V was clipped by 4 bases and J by 1 base; unmatched bases: 8. Germline V gives CDR1 LGHNA, CDR2 YSLEER. The CDR3 spells CASSRATGAQNTEAFF. CDR3 DNA: TGCGCCAGCAGCCGAGCGACAGGGGCCCAGAACACTGAAGCTTTCTTT.

The rearrangement joins TRBV2 to TRBJ1-4; 7 positions match TRBD1. Germline V CDR1 and CDR2: SNHLY, FYNNEI. V shed 6 bases, J shed 5 bases, and the junction held 9 bases outside the gene matches. The CDR3 runs 15 residues. CDR3 sequence: CASSDTGATNEKLFF. The CDR3 DNA reads TGTGCCAGCAGCGATACAGGGGCTACCAATGAAAAACTGTTTTTT.

The chain recombines TRBV4-1 with TRBJ2-7; a weak D match, TRBD2 (5 bases). The CDR3 loop spans 15 amino acids. V dropped 1 base and J dropped 6 bases, with 16 bases sitting between them. Per the germline V gene, CDR1 is MGHRA and CDR2 is YSYEKL. CDR3 nucleotide sequence: TGCGCCAGCAGCCAAGTTACTAGGGTTCCACGCGAGCAGTACTTC. It codes for CASSQVTRVPREQYF.

The V and J genes are TRBV19 and TRBJ1-2; D remains ambiguous. The CDR3 length is 13 residues. V was pared by 9 bases and J by 3 bases, with 14 bases between. Per the germline V gene, CDR1 is LNHDA and CDR2 is SQIVND (reference sequence). The CDR3 spells CASSQDSDYGYTF. The DNA of the CDR3 is TGTGCCAGCTCTCAGGACTCTGACTATGGCTACACCTTC.

This chain uses TRBV19 with TRBJ2-7; D not certain. The CDR3 extends over 13 amino acids. Germline values: CDR1 LNHDA, CDR2 SQIVND (reference sequence). V dropped 3 bases and J dropped 3 bases, with 9 bases sitting between them. CDR3 residues: CASSIFFGYEQYF. Here the CDR3 DNA reads TGTGCCAGTAGTATTTTCTTCGGCTACGAGCAGTACTTC.

The chain couples TRBV7-8 to TRBJ2-7, with 9 positions matching TRBD1. The CDR3 is made up of 17 amino acids. V was clipped by 3 bases and J by 2 bases; unmatched bases: 11. CDR1 and CDR2 (germline): SGHVS, FQNEAQ. This chain's CDR3 is CASSLGTGSGRTYEQYF. The CDR3 bases are TGTGCCAGCAGCTTGGGGACAGGGTCTGGGCGGACCTACGAGCAGTACTTC.

This clone came up once. This rearrangement joins TRBV14 to TRBJ1-1; D possibly corresponds to TRBD1 (5 bases). The CDR3 is 14 residues long. The germline V and J ends were trimmed by 8 bases and 0 bases, with 13 bases remaining between them. Germline values: CDR1 SGHDN, CDR2 FVKESK. Written as DNA, the CDR3 is TGTGCCAGCTCGGCAGGGTCCATGAACACTGAAGCTTTCTTT. This sequence encodes CASSAGSMNTEAFF.

The chain combines TRBV19 with TRBJ2-1; 7 nucleotides align to TRBD1. Germline V CDR1 and CDR2: LNHDA, SQIVND (reference sequence). The V segment lost 6 bases and the J segment 8 bases; nucleotides outside the gene matches: 13. This CDR3 is built from 15 residues. CDR3 in DNA: TGTGCCAGTAGCCAGGGGGTTCCAGGAAGGTATGAGCAGTTCTTC. It codes for CASSQGVPGRYEQFF.

V usage is TRBV5-1 and J usage is TRBJ1-1, with D tentatively TRBD1 (6 bases). The CDR3 sequence is 14 residues long. V was trimmed by 4 bases and J by 1 base, leaving 11 bases between them. Germline values: CDR1 SGHRS, CDR2 YFSETQ. The CDR3 here is CASSTDSRNTEAFF. DNA for the CDR3: TGCGCCAGCAGCACGGACAGCAGGAACACTGAAGCTTTCTTT.

The genes are TRBV15 and TRBJ1-1; D possibly corresponds to TRBD1 (6 bases). The germline V gene encodes CDR1 LNHNV and CDR2 YYDKDF (reference sequence). This CDR3 contains 14 residues. Trimming pared 4 bases from V and 7 bases from J, leaving 16 bases between. CDR3 sequence reads: CATSKLQGNFEAFF. The CDR3 nucleotides read TGTGCCACCAGCAAATTACAGGGTAACTTTGAAGCTTTCTTT.

V is TRBV30 and J is TRBJ2-1; D unclear. Germline CDR1 GTSNPN, CDR2 SVGIG (reference sequence). V lost 0 bases, J lost 0 bases, and 9 bases lay in between. The CDR3 extends over 15 amino acids. CDR3 nucleotides: TGTGCCTGGAGTGTAATCGGGTACTCCTACAATGAGCAGTTCTTC. It codes for CAWSVIGYSYNEQFF.

This clone was found once. V is TRBV5-1 and J is TRBJ2-7; D is possibly TRBD2 (6 bases). V shed 2 bases and J shed 3 bases, with 15 bases lying between them. The CDR3 runs 15 residues. Germline values: CDR1 SGHRS, CDR2 YFSETQ. The CDR3 is CASSFRDSGNYEQYF. In DNA, the CDR3 is TGCGCCAGCAGCTTCCGGGATAGCGGCAACTACGAGCAGTACTTC.